This is a list of T cell receptor beta chains from one sample in a study of shared clonotypes between healthy human individuals. Sequenced by immunoSEQ multiplex PCR; TCRdb stores in-frame clones only, minus some. The sample has 550,000 to 750,000 clones, just under 97% seen once. The sample comprised naive CD8+ T cells sorted from blood. The receptors derive from a young woman in good health. CDR3s include the opening cysteine and the closing phenylalanine or tryptophan. The D gene is left open where the match is weak.

V gene	J gene	CDR3 length	D gene	CDR3 protein	CDR3 DNA
TRBV5-4	TRBJ2-1	11	.	CASERDNEQFF	TGTGCCTCCGAACGGGACAATGAGCAGTTCTTC
TRBV5-1	TRBJ2-1	15	.	CASSLVAGGNNEQFF	TGCGCCAGCAGCTTGGTTGCAGGGGGGAACAATGAGCAGTTCTTC
TRBV25-1	TRBJ1-3	15	TRBD1	CASSVSGTGDNTIYF	TGTGCCAGCAGTGTATCCGGGACAGGTGACAACACCATATATTTT
TRBV15	TRBJ1-3	13	.	CATSSPWGNTIYF	TGTGCCACCAGCAGCCCCTGGGGGAACACCATATATTTT
TRBV28	TRBJ2-7	12	.	CASTAPSYEQYF	TGTGCCAGCACAGCCCCCTCCTACGAGCAGTACTTC
TRBV27	TRBJ2-7	14	.	CASRPGAAGYEQYF	TGTGCCAGCAGACCGGGAGCGGCGGGCTACGAGCAGTACTTC
TRBV14	TRBJ2-5	16	TRBD2	CASSQVTSGRGETQYF	TGTGCCAGCAGCCAAGTAACTAGCGGGAGAGGTGAGACCCAGTACTTC
TRBV9	TRBJ2-1	16	.	CASSVAERVGYNEQFF	TGTGCCAGCAGCGTAGCCGAGCGGGTTGGCTACAATGAGCAGTTCTTC
TRBV4-1	TRBJ2-7	14	.	CASSDEGPLYEQYF	TGCGCCAGCAGCGACGAGGGCCCTCTCTACGAGCAGTACTTC
TRBV27	TRBJ2-7	13	TRBD1	CASSSNRGYEQYF	TGTGCCAGCAGTTCGAACAGGGGCTACGAGCAGTACTTC
TRBV7-8	TRBJ1-5	19	.	CASSLASLTGIYSNQPQHF	TGTGCCAGCAGCTTAGCGAGTCTCACGGGGATCTATAGCAATCAGCCCCAGCATTTT
TRBV27	TRBJ2-7	13	TRBD2	CASRGGTGYEQYF	TGTGCCAGCAGGGGGGGGACCGGTTACGAGCAGTACTTC
TRBV5-1	TRBJ2-2	17	TRBD2	CASSWQTSGRGTGELFF	TGCGCCAGCAGCTGGCAGACTAGCGGGAGGGGAACCGGGGAGCTGTTTTTT
TRBV27	TRBJ2-1	13	.	CASSPPGLNEQFF	TGTGCCAGCAGTCCTCCCGGGTTGAATGAGCAGTTCTTC
TRBV28	TRBJ2-1	17	.	CASSLSLREEGGNEQFF	TGTGCCAGCAGTTTAAGTTTGCGGGAAGAGGGGGGGAATGAGCAGTTCTTC
TRBV5-1	TRBJ2-7	14	TRBD1	CASHPGTEDYEQYF	TGCGCCAGCCATCCCGGGACAGAGGACTACGAGCAGTACTTC
TRBV9	TRBJ2-3	12	.	CASSAGADTQYF	TGTGCCAGCAGCGCAGGGGCAGATACGCAGTATTTT
TRBV9	TRBJ1-2	14	TRBD1	CASKGTGGGNGYTF	TGTGCCAGCAAAGGGACAGGGGGAGGGAATGGCTACACCTTC
TRBV13	TRBJ2-7	12	.	CASSTRDRKKYF	TGTGCCAGCAGCACACGCGACAGGAAGAAGTACTTC
TRBV5-6	TRBJ2-1	16	TRBD2	CASSPPSGGFYNEQFF	TGTGCCAGCAGCCCCCCATCGGGGGGTTTCTACAATGAGCAGTTCTTC
TRBV5-8	TRBJ2-7	17	TRBD2	CASSLGLAGVPSYEQYF	TGTGCCAGCAGCTTGGGACTAGCGGGAGTGCCCTCCTACGAGCAGTACTTC
TRBV29-1	TRBJ2-4	15	.	CSVELVRPGGNIQYF	TGCAGCGTTGAATTGGTCAGGCCGGGTGGAAACATTCAGTACTTC